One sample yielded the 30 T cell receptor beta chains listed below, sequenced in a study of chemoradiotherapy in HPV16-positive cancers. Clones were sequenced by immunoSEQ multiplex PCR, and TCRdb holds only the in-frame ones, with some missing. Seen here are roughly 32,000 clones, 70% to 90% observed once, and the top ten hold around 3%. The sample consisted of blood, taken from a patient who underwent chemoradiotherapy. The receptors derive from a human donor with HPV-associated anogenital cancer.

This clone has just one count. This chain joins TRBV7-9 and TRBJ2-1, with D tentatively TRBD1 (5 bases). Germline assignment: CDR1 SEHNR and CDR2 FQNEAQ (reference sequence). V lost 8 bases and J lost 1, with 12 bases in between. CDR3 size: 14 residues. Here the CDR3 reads CASDGAASYNEQFF. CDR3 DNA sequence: TGTGCCAGCGATGGGGCAGCGTCCTACAATGAGCAGTTCTTC. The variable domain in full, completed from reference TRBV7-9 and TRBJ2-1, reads DTGVSQNPRHKITKRGQNVTFRCDPISEHNRLYWYRQTLGQGPEFLTYFQNEAQLEKSRLLSDRFSAERPKGSFSTLEIQRTEQGDSAMYLCASDGAASYNEQFFGPGTRLTVL.

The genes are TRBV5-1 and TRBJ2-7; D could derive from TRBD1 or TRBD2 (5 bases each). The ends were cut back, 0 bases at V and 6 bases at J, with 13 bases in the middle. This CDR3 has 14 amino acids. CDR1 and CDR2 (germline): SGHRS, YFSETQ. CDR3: CASSLGWGGGEQYF. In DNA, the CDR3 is TGCGCCAGCAGCTTGGGGTGGGGTGGGGGCGAGCAGTACTTC.

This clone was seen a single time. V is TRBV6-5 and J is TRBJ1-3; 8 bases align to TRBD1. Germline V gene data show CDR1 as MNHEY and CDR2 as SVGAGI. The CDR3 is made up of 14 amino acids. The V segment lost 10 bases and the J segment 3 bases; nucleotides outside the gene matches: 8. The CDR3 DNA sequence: TGTGCCACCACCCCCGGGACAGGTGGAAACACCATATATTTT. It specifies CATTPGTGGNTIYF.

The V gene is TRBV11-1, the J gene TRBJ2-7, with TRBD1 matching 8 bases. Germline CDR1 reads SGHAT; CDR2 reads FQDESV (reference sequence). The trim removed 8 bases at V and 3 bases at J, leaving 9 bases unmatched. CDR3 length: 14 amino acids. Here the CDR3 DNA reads TGTGCCAGCTCGGACAGGGTGGGTTACTACGAGCAGTACTTC. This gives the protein CASSDRVGYYEQYF.

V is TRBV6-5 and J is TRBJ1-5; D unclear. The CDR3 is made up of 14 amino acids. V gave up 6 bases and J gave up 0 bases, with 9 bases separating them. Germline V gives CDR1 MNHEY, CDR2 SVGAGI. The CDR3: CASRAGYSNQPQHF. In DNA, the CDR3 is TGTGCCAGCAGAGCAGGTTATAGCAATCAGCCCCAGCATTTT.

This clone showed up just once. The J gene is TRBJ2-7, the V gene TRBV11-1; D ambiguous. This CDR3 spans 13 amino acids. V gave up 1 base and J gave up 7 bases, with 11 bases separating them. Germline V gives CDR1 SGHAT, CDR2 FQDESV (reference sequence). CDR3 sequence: CASSLGLGLEQYF. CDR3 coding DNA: TGTGCCAGCAGCTTAGGTCTGGGGTTGGAGCAGTACTTC.

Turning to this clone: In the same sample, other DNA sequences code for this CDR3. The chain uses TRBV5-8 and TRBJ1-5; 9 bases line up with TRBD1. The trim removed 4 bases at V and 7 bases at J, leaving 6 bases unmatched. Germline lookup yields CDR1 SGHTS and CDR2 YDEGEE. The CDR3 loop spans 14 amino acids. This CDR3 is CASSPTGTGQPQHF. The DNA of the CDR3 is TGTGCCAGCAGCCCGACAGGGACAGGGCAGCCCCAGCATTTT.

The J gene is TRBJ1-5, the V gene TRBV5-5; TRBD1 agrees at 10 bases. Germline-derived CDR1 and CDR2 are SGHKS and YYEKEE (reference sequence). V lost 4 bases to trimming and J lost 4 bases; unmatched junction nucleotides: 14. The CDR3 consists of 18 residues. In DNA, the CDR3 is TGTGCCAGCAGCCCGAATGCCGGGACAGGGGTACGGAATCAGCCCCAGCATTTT. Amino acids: CASSPNAGTGVRNQPQHF.

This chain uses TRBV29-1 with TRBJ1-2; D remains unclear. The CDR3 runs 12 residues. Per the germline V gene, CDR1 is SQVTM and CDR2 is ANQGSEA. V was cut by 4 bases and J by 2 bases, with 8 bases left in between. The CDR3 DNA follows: TGCAGCGTTGGCCGAGGCAACTATGGCTACACCTTC. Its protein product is CSVGRGNYGYTF.

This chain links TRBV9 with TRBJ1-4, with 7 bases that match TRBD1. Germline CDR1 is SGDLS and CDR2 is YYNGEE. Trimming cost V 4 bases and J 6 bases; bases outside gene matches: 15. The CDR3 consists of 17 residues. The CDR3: CASSPHPTGTADEKLFF. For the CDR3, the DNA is TGTGCCAGCAGCCCCCACCCTACCGGGACAGCCGATGAAAAACTGTTTTTT.

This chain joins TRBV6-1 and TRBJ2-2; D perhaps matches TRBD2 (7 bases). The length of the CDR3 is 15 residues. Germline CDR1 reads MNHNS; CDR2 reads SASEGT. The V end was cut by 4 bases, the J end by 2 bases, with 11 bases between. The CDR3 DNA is TGTGCCAGCAGTGTTGGGGGGGCCAACACCGGGGAGCTGTTTTTT. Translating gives CASSVGGANTGELFF.

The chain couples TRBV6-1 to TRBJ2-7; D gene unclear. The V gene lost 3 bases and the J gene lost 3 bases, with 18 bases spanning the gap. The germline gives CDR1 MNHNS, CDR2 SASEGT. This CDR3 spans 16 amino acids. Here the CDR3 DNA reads TGTGCCAGCAGTGAGGGTCCTGATACAGCACTCTACGAGCAGTACTTC. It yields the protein CASSEGPDTALYEQYF.

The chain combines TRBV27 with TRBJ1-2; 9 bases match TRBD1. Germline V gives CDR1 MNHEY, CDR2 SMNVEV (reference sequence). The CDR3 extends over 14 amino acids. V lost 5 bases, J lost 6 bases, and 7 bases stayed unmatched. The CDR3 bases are TGTGCCAGCAGTCGCGCAACAGGGGGCAATGGCTACACCTTC. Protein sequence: CASSRATGGNGYTF.

CDR3 nucleotides: TGTGCCAGCAGTTACTCGGGAAGCGGGGGAAATCAGCCCCAGCATTTT. Translated: CASSYSGSGGNQPQHF. The V and J genes are TRBV6-8 and TRBJ1-5, with a tentative D call TRBD1 (5 bases). CDR3 length: 16 residues. Germline CDR1 is MNHGY and CDR2 is SAAAGT. Trimming left V 0 bases short and J 4 bases short, with 13 bases between.

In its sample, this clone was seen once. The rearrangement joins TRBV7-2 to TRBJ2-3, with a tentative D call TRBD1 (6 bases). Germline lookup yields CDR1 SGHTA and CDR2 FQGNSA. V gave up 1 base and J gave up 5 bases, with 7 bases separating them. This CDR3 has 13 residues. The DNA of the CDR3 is TGTGCCAGCAGCTTAGGGGGGCGAGATACGCAGTATTTT. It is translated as CASSLGGRDTQYF.

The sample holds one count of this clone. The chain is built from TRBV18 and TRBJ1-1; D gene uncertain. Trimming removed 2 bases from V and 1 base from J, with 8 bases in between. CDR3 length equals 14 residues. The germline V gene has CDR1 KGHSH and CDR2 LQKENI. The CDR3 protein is CASSPRRPNTEAFF. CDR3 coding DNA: TGTGCCAGCTCACCAAGACGACCGAACACTGAAGCTTTCTTT. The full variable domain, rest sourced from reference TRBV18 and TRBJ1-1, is NAGVMQNPRHLVRRRGQEARLRCSPMKGHSHVYWYRQLPEEGLKFMVYLQKENIIDESGMPKERFSAEFPKEGPSILRIQQVVRGDSAAYFCASSPRRPNTEAFFGQGTRLTVV.

This CDR3 reads CASTGLAGGNEQFF. The CDR3, as DNA: TGTGCCAGTACCGGACTAGCGGGAGGCAATGAGCAGTTCTTC. V usage is TRBV2 and J usage is TRBJ2-1, with 14 bases matching TRBD2. The CDR3 loop spans 14 amino acids. Germline V lookup: CDR1 SNHLY, CDR2 FYNNEI. With 9 bases clipped from V and 6 bases from J, the junction kept 4 bases outside the gene matches.

CDR3 coding DNA: TGTGCCAGCAGCTTAGAGGTGGGACGATTGCATTTT. As protein: CASSLEVGRLHF. The chain links TRBV7-2 to TRBJ1-5; maybe TRBD1 (5 bases). Trimming removed 1 base at V and 15 bases at J, with 13 bases between. Germline V gene data show CDR1 as SGHTA and CDR2 as FQGNSA. CDR3 length equals 12 residues.

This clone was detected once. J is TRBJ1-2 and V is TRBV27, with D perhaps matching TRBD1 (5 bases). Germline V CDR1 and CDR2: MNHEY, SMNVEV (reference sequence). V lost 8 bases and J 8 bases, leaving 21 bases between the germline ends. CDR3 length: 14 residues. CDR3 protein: CASGLRDGHQGYTF. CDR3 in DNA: TGTGCCAGCGGCCTGCGGGACGGCCACCAGGGCTACACCTTC.

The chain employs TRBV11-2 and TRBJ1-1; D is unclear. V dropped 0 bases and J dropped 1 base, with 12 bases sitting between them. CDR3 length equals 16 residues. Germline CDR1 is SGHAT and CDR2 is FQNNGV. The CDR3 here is CASSLEFRVKNTEAFF. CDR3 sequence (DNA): TGTGCCAGCAGCTTAGAGTTCCGGGTCAAGAACACTGAAGCTTTCTTT.

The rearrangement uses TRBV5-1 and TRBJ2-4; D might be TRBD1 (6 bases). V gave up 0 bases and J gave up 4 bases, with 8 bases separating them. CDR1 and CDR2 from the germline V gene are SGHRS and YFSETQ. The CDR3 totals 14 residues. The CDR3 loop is CASSLAGEKNIQYF. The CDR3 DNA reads TGCGCCAGCAGCTTGGCAGGGGAGAAAAACATTCAGTACTTC. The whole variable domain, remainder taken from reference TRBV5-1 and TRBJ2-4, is KAGVTQTPRYLIKTRGQQVTLSCSPISGHRSVSWYQQTPGQGLQFLFEYFSETQRNKGNFPGRFSGRQFSNSRSEMNVSTLELGDSALYLCASSLAGEKNIQYFGAGTRLSVL.

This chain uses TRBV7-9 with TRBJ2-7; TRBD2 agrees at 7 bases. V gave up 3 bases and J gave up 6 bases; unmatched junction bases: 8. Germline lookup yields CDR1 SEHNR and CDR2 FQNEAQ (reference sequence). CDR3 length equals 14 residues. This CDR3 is CASSFGRGTGEQYF. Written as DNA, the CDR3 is TGTGCCAGCAGCTTTGGGAGGGGAACCGGCGAGCAGTACTTC.

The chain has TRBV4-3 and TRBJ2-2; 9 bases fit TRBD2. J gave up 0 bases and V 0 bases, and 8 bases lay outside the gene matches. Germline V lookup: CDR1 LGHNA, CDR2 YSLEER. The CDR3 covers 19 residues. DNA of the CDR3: TGCGCCAGCAGCCAAGAGATCGCAGCGGGAGGATCGAACACCGGGGAGCTGTTTTTT. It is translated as CASSQEIAAGGSNTGELFF.

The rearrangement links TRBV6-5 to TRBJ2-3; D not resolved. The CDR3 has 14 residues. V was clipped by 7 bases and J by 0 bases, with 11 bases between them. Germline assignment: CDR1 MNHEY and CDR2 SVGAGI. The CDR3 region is CASTEDGSTDTQYF. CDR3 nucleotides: TGTGCCAGCACCGAGGACGGGAGCACAGATACGCAGTATTTT.

This CDR3 reads CASREDGYSNQPQHF. In DNA, the CDR3 is TGTGCCAGCAGAGAGGACGGCTATAGCAATCAGCCCCAGCATTTT. This chain connects TRBV2 to TRBJ1-5, with no clear D. The CDR3 has 15 residues. V was trimmed by 6 bases and J by 0 bases, leaving 12 bases between them. The germline CDR1 and CDR2 sequences are SNHLY and FYNNEI.

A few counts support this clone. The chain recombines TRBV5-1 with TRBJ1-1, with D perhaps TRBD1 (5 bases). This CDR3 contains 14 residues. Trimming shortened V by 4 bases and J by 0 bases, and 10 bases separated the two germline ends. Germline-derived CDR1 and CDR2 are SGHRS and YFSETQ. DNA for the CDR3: TGCGCCAGCAGCGGCGGGACTGTGAACACTGAAGCTTTCTTT. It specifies CASSGGTVNTEAFF.

CDR3 residues: CASSPGVRETQYF. In nucleotides, the CDR3 is TGTGCCAGCAGCCCGGGGGTGCGTGAGACCCAGTACTTC. This chain joins TRBV7-3 and TRBJ2-5, with D maybe TRBD2 (6 bases). Germline CDR1 and CDR2: SGHTA and FQGTGA. V was trimmed by 5 bases and J by 5 bases, leaving 12 bases between them. CDR3 length: 13 residues.

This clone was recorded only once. This CDR3 reads CASSPRDRVQQYF. CDR3 nucleotide sequence: TGTGCCAGCTCACCACGGGACAGGGTCCAGCAGTACTTC. The chain uses TRBV18 and TRBJ2-7; 9 nucleotides match TRBD1. Germline CDR1 reads KGHSH; CDR2 reads LQKENI. CDR3 length equals 13 residues. Germline trimming cut 1 base from V and 8 bases from J; bases unmatched to any gene: 3.

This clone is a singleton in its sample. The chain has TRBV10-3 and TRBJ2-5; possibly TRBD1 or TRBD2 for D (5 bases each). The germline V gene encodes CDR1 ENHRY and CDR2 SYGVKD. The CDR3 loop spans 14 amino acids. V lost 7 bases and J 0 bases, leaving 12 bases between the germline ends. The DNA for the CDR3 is TGTGCCATCAATCGGGACGGGTACCAAGAGACCCAGTACTTC. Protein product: CAINRDGYQETQYF.

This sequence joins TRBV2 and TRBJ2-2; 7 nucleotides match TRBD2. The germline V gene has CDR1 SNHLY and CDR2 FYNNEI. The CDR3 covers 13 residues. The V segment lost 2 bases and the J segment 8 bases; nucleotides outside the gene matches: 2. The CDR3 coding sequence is TGTGCCAGCAGTGAAAGACTAGCTGGGGAGCTGTTTTTT. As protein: CASSERLAGELFF. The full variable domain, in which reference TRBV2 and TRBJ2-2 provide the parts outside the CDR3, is EPEVTQTPSHQVTQMGQEVILRCVPISNHLYFYWYRQILGQKVEFLVSFYNNEISEKSEIFDDQFSVERPDGSNFTLKIRSTKLEDSAMYFCASSERLAGELFFGEGSRLTVL.